The 10 T cell receptor beta chains presented below share a single source sample, sequenced in a study of blood T cell repertoires in COVID-19. Profiling relied on immunoSEQ multiplex PCR, and the TCRdb table lists in-frame clones only, not all of them. Altogether fewer than 120,000 clones are present, approximately 70% being singletons, with the ten largest covering approximately 8%. Specimen: peripheral blood. The receptors stem from a woman aged 60-75 years with acute or convalescent COVID-19.

The chain joins TRBV24-1 to TRBJ2-1, with D maybe TRBD2 (5 bases). Germline CDR1 and CDR2: KGHDR and SFDVKD. This CDR3 is 16 amino acids long. V lost 2 bases and J 5 bases, leaving 15 bases between the germline ends. The CDR3, as DNA: TGTGCCACCAGTGATTCCGGACTCGACCGGAACAATGAGCAGTTCTTC. It encodes CATSDSGLDRNNEQFF.

The rearrangement joins TRBV14 to TRBJ1-4; maybe TRBD1 (6 bases). This CDR3 is built from 16 residues. Trimming left V 5 bases short and J 3 bases short, with 16 bases between. Germline values: CDR1 SGHDN, CDR2 FVKESK. CDR3 loop: CASSIDPGDPNEKLFF. The CDR3 DNA reads TGTGCCAGCAGCATTGATCCAGGGGATCCTAATGAAAAACTGTTTTTT.

This chain joins TRBV4-3 and TRBJ1-5; D gene ambiguous. V gave up 0 bases and J gave up 8 bases, with 8 bases separating them. Germline V gives CDR1 LGHNA, CDR2 YSLEER. The CDR3 extends over 13 amino acids. The CDR3 coding sequence is TGCGCCAGCAGCCAAGATTTGAGAGAGCCCCAGCATTTT. Amino acid sequence: CASSQDLREPQHF.

J is TRBJ2-1 and V is TRBV9, with D perhaps matching TRBD1 (5 bases). This CDR3 contains 15 residues. Germline assignment: CDR1 SGDLS and CDR2 YYNGEE. Trimming pared 3 bases from V and 2 bases from J, leaving 12 bases between. As DNA, the CDR3 is TGTGCCAGCAGCGACAGGCTCGCTCCCTACAATGAGCAGTTCTTC. It is translated as CASSDRLAPYNEQFF.

The chain uses TRBV19 and TRBJ1-1, with D possibly being TRBD1 (6 bases). CDR1 and CDR2 (germline): LNHDA, SQIVND (reference sequence). The CDR3 is made up of 15 amino acids. Trimming took 7 bases from V and 0 from J, leaving 15 bases between them. Here the CDR3 DNA reads TGTGCCAGTATGGGAGGGGGAGTAATGAACACTGAAGCTTTCTTT. It codes for CASMGGGVMNTEAFF.

This chain uses TRBV28 with TRBJ2-3; no firm D call. Germline V gene data show CDR1 as MDHEN and CDR2 as SYDVKM. V was clipped by 2 bases and J by 1 base, with 4 bases between them. CDR3 length equals 13 residues. The CDR3 is CASSLSGTDTQYF. CDR3 nucleotides: TGTGCCAGCAGTTTAAGCGGCACAGATACGCAGTATTTT.

The V and J genes are TRBV19 and TRBJ1-6, with D hard to call. The CDR3 extends over 14 amino acids. The V end lost 2 bases, the J end lost 7 bases, and 9 bases lay between the germline ends. CDR1 is LNHDA and CDR2 is SQIVND in the germline V gene (reference sequence). The CDR3 is CASSIREPNSPLHF. The CDR3 DNA reads as TGTGCCAGTAGTATAAGGGAGCCAAATTCACCCCTCCACTTT.

The V and J genes are TRBV7-2 and TRBJ1-6; TRBD1 agrees at 7 bases. The V gene end was trimmed by 1 base and the J gene end by 14 bases; junction bases not matched to a gene: 14. The CDR3 consists of 16 residues. Germline CDR1 and CDR2: SGHTA and FQGNSA. The CDR3 reads CASSLGLGQSRLTLHF. CDR3 nucleotide sequence: TGTGCCAGCAGCTTAGGATTGGGACAGTCCCGCCTGACCCTCCACTTT.

This rearrangement joins TRBV19 to TRBJ2-2, with D maybe TRBD1 (5 bases). The V gene lost 3 bases and the J gene lost 0 bases, with 14 bases spanning the gap. This CDR3 region has 17 residues. Per the germline V gene, CDR1 is LNHDA and CDR2 is SQIVND (reference sequence). DNA of the CDR3: TGTGCCAGTAGTATTCGCAGGGAAGGACCGAACACCGGGGAGCTGTTTTTT. Encoded protein: CASSIRREGPNTGELFF.

The V and J genes are TRBV20-1 and TRBJ2-3, with 13 bases that match TRBD2. CDR1 and CDR2 from the germline V gene are DFQATT and SNEGSKA (reference sequence). The CDR3 has 18 amino acids. With 3 bases clipped from V and 6 bases from J, the junction kept 15 bases outside the gene matches. CDR3 sequence reads: CSASQLAGGLLRRDTQYF. In DNA form, the CDR3 reads TGCAGTGCTAGTCAACTAGCGGGGGGGCTTCTTAGAAGGGATACGCAGTATTTT.